This T cell receptor (beta chain) was captured by sequencing in a study of early T cells in non-severe SARS-CoV-2 infection. Each CDR3 protein is one row after TCRdb ran MiXCR on the 5' RACE reads. The data contain 60,000 or so distinct CDR3 sequences, around 13% of them singletons. CDR1 and CDR2 from the germline V gene are SGHVS and FQNEAQ. This CDR3 comprises 12 residues. V lost 2 bases to trimming and J lost 5 bases, with 6 bases between them. This clonotype was picked up many times. Sequencing was performed on whole blood, taken at baseline. The TCR sequence derives from an adult who was a healthcare worker with PCR-confirmed SARS-CoV-2 infection or an uninfected control (not recorded which). This chain connects TRBV7-8 to TRBJ2-5; a possible D gene is TRBD2 (6 bases). In DNA form, the CDR3 reads TGTGCCAGCAGCTTACTAGCGGAGACCCAGTACTTC. Translated: CASSLLAETQYF.